This is a list of T cell receptor beta chains from one sample in a study of monozygotic twins with inflammatory bowel disease. TCRdb re-analyzed the 5' RACE reads; it lists each CDR3 protein once, without DNA. This table holds under 200,000 distinct CDR3 sequences. Sequenced input: blood. All receptors derive from a human donor with ulcerative colitis or Crohn's disease, or a healthy co-twin of an affected twin (not recorded which). The CDR3 runs from the conserved cysteine through the conserved F or W. Fields, in order: J gene, V gene, clone size, CDR3 protein. Clone size is not always given. Where it is, it says once, few, many or a class for expanded clones.

j_gene: TRBJ2-1; v_gene: TRBV15; abundance: NA; CDR3aa: CATSPRATTSYNEQFF
j_gene: TRBJ2-7; v_gene: TRBV11-3; abundance: NA; CDR3aa: CASSDTGGYEQYF
j_gene: TRBJ2-3; v_gene: TRBV7-8; abundance: NA; CDR3aa: CASRGGRGSTDTQYF
j_gene: TRBJ1-1; v_gene: TRBV29-1; abundance: medium-sized; CDR3aa: CSVTVGGDTEAFF
j_gene: TRBJ1-5; v_gene: TRBV27; abundance: NA; CDR3aa: CASSAGQGRRNQPQHF
j_gene: TRBJ2-5; v_gene: TRBV15; abundance: NA; CDR3aa: CATSPRTNFQETQYF
j_gene: TRBJ1-5; v_gene: TRBV11-2; abundance: NA; CDR3aa: CASSLGTVSNQPQHF
j_gene: TRBJ2-2; v_gene: TRBV10-3; abundance: NA; CDR3aa: CAISESRAESKISGELFF
j_gene: TRBJ2-5; v_gene: TRBV28; abundance: NA; CDR3aa: CASSRDSRGETQYF
j_gene: TRBJ1-2; v_gene: TRBV12-3/TRBV12-4; abundance: NA; CDR3aa: CASSLYDGNYGYTF
j_gene: TRBJ2-7; v_gene: TRBV4-2; abundance: NA; CDR3aa: CASSQGVSRGGTTYEQYF
j_gene: TRBJ2-3; v_gene: TRBV10-3; abundance: NA; CDR3aa: CAISEREGPEYF
j_gene: TRBJ2-7; v_gene: TRBV6-2/TRBV6-3; abundance: NA; CDR3aa: CASSYSERAYEQYF
j_gene: TRBJ2-3; v_gene: TRBV29-1; abundance: NA; CDR3aa: CSVEGTSDTQYF
j_gene: TRBJ2-7; v_gene: TRBV20-1; abundance: NA; CDR3aa: CSARRGVPYEQYF
j_gene: TRBJ1-5; v_gene: TRBV6-1; abundance: NA; CDR3aa: CASSEGRPQHF
j_gene: TRBJ2-7; v_gene: TRBV5-6; abundance: NA; CDR3aa: CASAPSGRAKGEQYF
j_gene: TRBJ2-6; v_gene: TRBV5-1; abundance: NA; CDR3aa: CASSLEQGLNVLTF
j_gene: TRBJ2-1; v_gene: TRBV6-2/TRBV6-3; abundance: NA; CDR3aa: CASSTQGGHSNEQFF
j_gene: TRBJ2-2; v_gene: TRBV28; abundance: NA; CDR3aa: CASSPDGANTGELFF
j_gene: TRBJ2-3; v_gene: TRBV9; abundance: NA; CDR3aa: CASKEGAFQGDTQYF
j_gene: TRBJ2-3; v_gene: TRBV5-1; abundance: NA; CDR3aa: CASSLAGGGDTQYF
j_gene: TRBJ1-2; v_gene: TRBV10-3; abundance: NA; CDR3aa: CAISESTRARGYTF
j_gene: TRBJ2-1; v_gene: TRBV6-2/TRBV6-3; abundance: NA; CDR3aa: CASKSGRANNEQFF
j_gene: TRBJ2-3; v_gene: TRBV28; abundance: NA; CDR3aa: CASSSVGWSTDTQYF
j_gene: TRBJ2-5; v_gene: TRBV28; abundance: NA; CDR3aa: CASQGTGETQYF
j_gene: TRBJ2-7; v_gene: TRBV12-3/TRBV12-4; abundance: NA; CDR3aa: CASNGGNSYEQYF
j_gene: TRBJ2-7; v_gene: TRBV4-2; abundance: NA; CDR3aa: CASSQEDRGPTF
j_gene: TRBJ2-1; v_gene: TRBV7-2; abundance: NA; CDR3aa: CASSLSVHNEQFF
j_gene: TRBJ2-7; v_gene: TRBV20-1; abundance: NA; CDR3aa: CSARDDRAAYEQYF
j_gene: TRBJ1-5; v_gene: TRBV2; abundance: NA; CDR3aa: CASSAGDGNQPQHF
j_gene: TRBJ2-1; v_gene: TRBV7-9; abundance: NA; CDR3aa: CASSLRPGYNEQFF
j_gene: TRBJ2-1; v_gene: TRBV6-4; abundance: NA; CDR3aa: CASSELAGENNEQFF
j_gene: TRBJ2-6; v_gene: TRBV12-3/TRBV12-4; abundance: NA; CDR3aa: CASSLETRRVSGANVLTF
j_gene: TRBJ2-1; v_gene: TRBV5-1; abundance: NA; CDR3aa: CASSPGLAGSNAQFF
j_gene: TRBJ2-7; v_gene: TRBV10-3; abundance: NA; CDR3aa: CAISEERASREQYF
j_gene: TRBJ2-3; v_gene: TRBV19; abundance: NA; CDR3aa: CASSRQFLDTQYF
j_gene: TRBJ2-1; v_gene: TRBV5-1; abundance: NA; CDR3aa: CASSLGLDEQFF
j_gene: TRBJ2-3; v_gene: TRBV11-1; abundance: NA; CDR3aa: CASSSYRRDSPGTDTQYF